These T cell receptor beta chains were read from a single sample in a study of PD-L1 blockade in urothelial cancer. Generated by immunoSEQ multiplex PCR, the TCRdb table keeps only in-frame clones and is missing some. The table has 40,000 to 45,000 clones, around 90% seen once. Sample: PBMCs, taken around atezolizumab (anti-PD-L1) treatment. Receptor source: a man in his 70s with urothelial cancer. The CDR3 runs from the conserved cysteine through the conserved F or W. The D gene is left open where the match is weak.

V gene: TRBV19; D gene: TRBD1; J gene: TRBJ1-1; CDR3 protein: CASSQQGRSAEAFF; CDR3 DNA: TGTGCCAGTAGTCAACAGGGGCGGAGCGCTGAAGCTTTCTTT
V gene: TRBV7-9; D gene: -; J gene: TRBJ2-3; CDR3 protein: CASTQGVRGSTDTQYF; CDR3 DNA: TGTGCCAGCACCCAAGGGGTCAGGGGCAGCACAGATACGCAGTATTTT
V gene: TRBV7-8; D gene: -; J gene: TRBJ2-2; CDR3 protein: CASSLASGYTGELFF; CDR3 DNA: TGTGCCAGCAGCTTAGCTTCAGGGTACACCGGGGAGCTGTTTTTT
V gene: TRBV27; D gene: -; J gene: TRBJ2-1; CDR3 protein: CASSSPRGANEQFF; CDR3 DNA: TGTGCCAGCAGCTCGCCACGGGGGGCTAATGAGCAGTTCTTC
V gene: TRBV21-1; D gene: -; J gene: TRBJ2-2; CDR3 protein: CASSKGKLAGGNTGELFF; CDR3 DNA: TGTGCCAGCAGCAAGGGTAAACTAGCGGGAGGAAACACCGGGGAGCTGTTTTTT
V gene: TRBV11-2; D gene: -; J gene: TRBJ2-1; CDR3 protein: CASSQDRLLYNEQFF; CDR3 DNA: TGTGCCAGCAGCCAAGACAGGTTACTCTACAATGAGCAGTTCTTC
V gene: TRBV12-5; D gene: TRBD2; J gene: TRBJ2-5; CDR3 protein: CASGSSGSETQYF; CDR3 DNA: TGTGCTAGTGGTTCTAGCGGGAGTGAGACCCAGTACTTC
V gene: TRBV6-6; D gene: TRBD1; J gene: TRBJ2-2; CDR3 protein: CASSVDRGIGELFF; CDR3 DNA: TGTGCCAGCAGTGTGGACAGGGGAATCGGGGAGCTGTTTTTT
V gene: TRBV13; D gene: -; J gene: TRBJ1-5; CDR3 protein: CASSSGQHSNQPQHF; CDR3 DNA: TGTGCCAGCAGCTCAGGACAGCATAGCAATCAGCCCCAGCATTTT
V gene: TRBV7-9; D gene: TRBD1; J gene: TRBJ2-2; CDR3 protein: CASSFGQGARAGELFF; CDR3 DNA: TGTGCCAGCAGCTTCGGACAGGGGGCGAGAGCCGGGGAGCTGTTTTTT
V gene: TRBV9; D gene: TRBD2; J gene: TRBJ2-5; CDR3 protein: CASSAVLAGSGTQYF; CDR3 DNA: TGTGCCAGCAGCGCGGTACTAGCGGGATCTGGGACCCAGTACTTC